These 9 T cell receptor beta chains were sequenced from one sample in a study of radiotherapy plus CTLA-4 blockade in lung cancer. Method: immunoSEQ multiplex PCR; TCRdb's copy keeps in-frame clones and lacks some. The table lists about 51,000 clones, about three quarters of them singletons, with about 2.5% in the top ten. The sequencing here drew on peripheral blood, taken from a patient treated with radiotherapy plus ipilimumab. These receptors all stem from a human donor with non-small cell lung cancer whose response to radiotherapy plus ipilimumab could not be evaluated.

CDR3 coding DNA: TGTGCCAGCAGCGCGGACCCGACAGCTAACTATGGCTACACCTTC. This translates into CASSADPTANYGYTF. J is TRBJ1-2 and V is TRBV11-2, with TRBD1 as a possible D gene (5 bases). Germline-derived CDR1 and CDR2 are SGHAT and FQNNGV. V was trimmed by 5 bases and J by 0 bases, leaving 13 bases between them. This CDR3 has 15 amino acids.

The rearrangement links TRBV28 to TRBJ2-7; possible D gene TRBD1, 5 bases. The CDR3 has 14 residues. CDR1 and CDR2 (germline): MDHEN, SYDVKM. The V gene lost 1 base and the J gene lost 0 bases, with 7 bases spanning the gap. The CDR3 nucleotides read TGTGCCAGCAGTTTATATGGGGCCTCCTACGAGCAGTACTTC. This encodes CASSLYGASYEQYF.

The rearrangement joins TRBV6-1 to TRBJ2-1; 7 bases line up with TRBD2. With 6 bases clipped from V and 7 bases from J, the junction kept 6 bases outside the gene matches. CDR1 and CDR2 (germline): MNHNS, SASEGT. CDR3 length equals 13 residues. CDR3 sequence: CASRVLALNEQFF. CDR3 nucleotide sequence: TGTGCCAGCAGGGTACTAGCGTTAAATGAGCAGTTCTTC.

The sample holds one count of this clone. The chain has TRBV5-6 and TRBJ2-1, with D hard to call. V dropped 5 bases and J dropped 4 bases, with 4 bases sitting between them. Germline V gives CDR1 SGHDT, CDR2 YYEEEE. This CDR3 comprises 11 residues. CDR3 protein: CASSKYNEQFF. The CDR3 nucleotides read TGTGCCAGCAGTAAATACAATGAGCAGTTCTTC.

The genes are TRBV6-6 and TRBJ2-7, with D possibly TRBD1 on 5 matching bases. CDR1 and CDR2 (germline): MNHNY, SVGAGI (reference sequence). This CDR3 has 14 amino acids. V was shortened by 0 bases and J by 2 bases, with 8 bases between the two germline ends. As DNA, the CDR3 is TGTGCCAGCAGTTACTCGTCAGGGCCCTACGAGCAGTACTTC. It is translated as CASSYSSGPYEQYF.

This clone was detected once. The chain joins TRBV7-7 to TRBJ1-2; the match to TRBD1 covers 9 bases. Germline V gene data show CDR1 as SSHAT and CDR2 as FNYEAQ (reference sequence). Trimming at V came to 5 bases and at J to 10 bases, leaving 8 bases not matched to a gene. CDR3 length: 13 residues. The CDR3 is CASSPGTGRAYTF. The CDR3 DNA follows: TGTGCCAGCAGCCCAGGGACAGGGAGAGCCTACACCTTC.

This clone was seen more than once but under ten times. The rearrangement uses TRBV2 and TRBJ2-7; tentatively, D is TRBD2 (6 bases). Germline V gives CDR1 SNHLY, CDR2 FYNNEI. The CDR3 runs 15 residues. Trimming shortened V by 4 bases and J by 4 bases, and 17 bases separated the two germline ends. CDR3 coding DNA: TGTGCCAGCAGTGTCTCGCACGGGAGTACGTACGAGCAGTACTTC. This sequence encodes CASSVSHGSTYEQYF.

The CDR3 protein is CASSQTGEGTEAFF. CDR3 in DNA: TGCGCCAGCAGCCAAACAGGGGAAGGCACTGAAGCTTTCTTT. The V call is TRBV4-3, the J call TRBJ1-1, with 7 bases that match TRBD1. This CDR3 has 14 residues. V trimming: 2 bases; J trimming: 4 bases; junction bases outside the gene matches: 4. Germline loops: CDR1 LGHNA, CDR2 YSLEER.

V and J are TRBV7-6 and TRBJ1-3, with D maybe TRBD1 (5 bases). This CDR3 is built from 14 residues. Germline assignment: CDR1 SGHVS and CDR2 FNYEAQ. Trimming removed 8 bases at V and 2 bases at J, with 13 bases between. The CDR3, as DNA: TGTGCCAGCTCAAAACAGGTTCCTGGAAACACCATATATTTT. Its protein product is CASSKQVPGNTIYF.